This T cell receptor beta chain is from a study of T cells in localized non-small cell lung cancer. V gave up 3 bases and J gave up 2 bases, with 6 bases separating them. The CDR3 loop spans 13 amino acids. Germline CDR1 is MNHEY and CDR2 is SVGAGI. Assay used: immunoSEQ multiplex PCR; TCRdb lists only in-frame clones, some missing. This sample has approximately 31,000 clones, with under 85% found just once. This specimen consisted of peripheral blood, obtained before any cancer treatment. The sequence was obtained from a male donor aged 60 or over with stage II squamous cell lung carcinoma. This rearrangement joins TRBV6-5 to TRBJ2-3; D not certain. The CDR3 is CASSYLDTDTQYF. As DNA, the CDR3 is TGTGCCAGCAGTTATCTGGACACAGATACGCAGTATTTT.